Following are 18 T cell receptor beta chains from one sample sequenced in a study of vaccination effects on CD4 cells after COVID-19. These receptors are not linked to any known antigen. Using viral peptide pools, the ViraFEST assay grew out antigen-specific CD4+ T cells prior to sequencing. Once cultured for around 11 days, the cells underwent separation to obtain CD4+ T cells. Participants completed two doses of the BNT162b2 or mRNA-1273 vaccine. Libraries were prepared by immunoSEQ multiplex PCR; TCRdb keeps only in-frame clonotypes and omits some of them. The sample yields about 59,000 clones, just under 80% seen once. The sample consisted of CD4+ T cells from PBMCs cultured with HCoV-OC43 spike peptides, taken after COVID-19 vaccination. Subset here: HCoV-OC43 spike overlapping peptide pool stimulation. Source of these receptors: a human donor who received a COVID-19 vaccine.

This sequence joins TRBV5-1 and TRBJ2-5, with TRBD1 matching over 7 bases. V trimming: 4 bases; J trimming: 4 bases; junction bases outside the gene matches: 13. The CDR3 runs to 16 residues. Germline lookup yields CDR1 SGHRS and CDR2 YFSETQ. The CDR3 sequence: CASSLGSAGGSETQYF. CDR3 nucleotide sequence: TGCGCCAGCAGCCTGGGTTCGGCAGGGGGTTCAGAGACCCAGTACTTC.

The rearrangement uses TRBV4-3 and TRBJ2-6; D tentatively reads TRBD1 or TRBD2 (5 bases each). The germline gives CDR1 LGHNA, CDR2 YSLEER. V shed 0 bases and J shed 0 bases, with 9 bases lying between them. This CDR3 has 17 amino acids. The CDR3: CASSQDFGGSGANVLTF. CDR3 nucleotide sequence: TGCGCCAGCAGCCAAGACTTTGGGGGCTCTGGGGCCAACGTCCTGACTTTC.

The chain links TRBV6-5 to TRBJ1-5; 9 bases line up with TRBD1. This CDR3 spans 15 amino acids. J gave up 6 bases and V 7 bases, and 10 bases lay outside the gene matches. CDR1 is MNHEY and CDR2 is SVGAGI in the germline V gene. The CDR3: CASTITGGRGQPQHF. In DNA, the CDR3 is TGTGCCAGCACAATCACAGGGGGCAGAGGTCAGCCCCAGCATTTT.

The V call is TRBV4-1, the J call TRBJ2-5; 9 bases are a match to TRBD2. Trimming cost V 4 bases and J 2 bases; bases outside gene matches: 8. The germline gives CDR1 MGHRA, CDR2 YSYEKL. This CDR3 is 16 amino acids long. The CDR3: CASSRYSGGGQETQYF. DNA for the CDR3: TGCGCCAGCAGCCGCTATAGCGGGGGAGGGCAAGAGACCCAGTACTTC.

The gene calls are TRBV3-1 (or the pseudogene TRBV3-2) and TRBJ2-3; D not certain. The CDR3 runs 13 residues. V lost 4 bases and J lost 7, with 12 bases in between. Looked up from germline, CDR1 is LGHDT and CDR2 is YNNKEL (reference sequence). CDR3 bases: TGTGCCAGCAGCCGAATCGGGTCCTATACGCAGTATTTT. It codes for CASSRIGSYTQYF.

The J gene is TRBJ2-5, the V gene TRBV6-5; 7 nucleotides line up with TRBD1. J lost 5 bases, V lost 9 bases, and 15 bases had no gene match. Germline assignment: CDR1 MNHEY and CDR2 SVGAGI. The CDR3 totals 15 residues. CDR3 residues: CASRWGDRVGETQYF. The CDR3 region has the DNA TGTGCCAGTCGGTGGGGAGACAGGGTCGGGGAGACCCAGTACTTC.

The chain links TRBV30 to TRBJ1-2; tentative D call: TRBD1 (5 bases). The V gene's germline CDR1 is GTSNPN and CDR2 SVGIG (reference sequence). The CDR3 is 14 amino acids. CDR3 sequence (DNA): TGTGCTACGCGCCCGGCAGGGTCGGGCTATGGCTACACCTTC. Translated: CATRPAGSGYGYTF.

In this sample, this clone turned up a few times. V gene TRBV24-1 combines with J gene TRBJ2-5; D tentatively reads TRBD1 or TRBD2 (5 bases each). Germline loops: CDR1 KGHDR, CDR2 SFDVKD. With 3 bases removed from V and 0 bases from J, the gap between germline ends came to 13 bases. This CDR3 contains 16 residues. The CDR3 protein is CATSDPGPRYQETQYF. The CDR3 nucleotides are TGTGCCACCAGTGATCCGGGACCCCGGTACCAAGAGACCCAGTACTTC.

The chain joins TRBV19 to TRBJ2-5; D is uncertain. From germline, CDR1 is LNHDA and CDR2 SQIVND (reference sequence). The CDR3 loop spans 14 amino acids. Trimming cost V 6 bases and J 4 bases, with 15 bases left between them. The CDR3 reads CASRRSATRETQYF. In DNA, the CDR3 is TGTGCCAGTAGGCGCAGCGCGACGAGAGAGACCCAGTACTTC.

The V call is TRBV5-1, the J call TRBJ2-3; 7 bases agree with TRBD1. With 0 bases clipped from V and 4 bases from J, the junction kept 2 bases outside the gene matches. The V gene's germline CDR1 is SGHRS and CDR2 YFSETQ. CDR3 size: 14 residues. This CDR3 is CASSLEQGPDTQYF. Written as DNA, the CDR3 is TGCGCCAGCAGCTTGGAACAGGGGCCAGATACGCAGTATTTT.

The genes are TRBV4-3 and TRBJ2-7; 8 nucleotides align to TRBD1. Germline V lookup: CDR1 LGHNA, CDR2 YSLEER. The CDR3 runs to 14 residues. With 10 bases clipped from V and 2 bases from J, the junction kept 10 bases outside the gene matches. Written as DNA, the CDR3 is TGCGCCATTCCACAGGGGGTTGAGGCCTACGAGCAGTACGTC. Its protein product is CAIPQGVEAYEQYV.

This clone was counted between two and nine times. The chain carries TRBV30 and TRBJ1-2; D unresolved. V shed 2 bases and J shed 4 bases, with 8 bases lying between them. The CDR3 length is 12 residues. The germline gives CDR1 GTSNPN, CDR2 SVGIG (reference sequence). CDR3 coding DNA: TGTGCCTGGAGTATACACAGCTATGGCTACACCTTC. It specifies CAWSIHSYGYTF.

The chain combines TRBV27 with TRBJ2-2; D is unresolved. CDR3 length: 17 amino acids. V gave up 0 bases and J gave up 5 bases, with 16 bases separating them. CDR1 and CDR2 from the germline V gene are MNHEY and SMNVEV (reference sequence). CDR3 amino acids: CASSLSTPPGLTGELFF. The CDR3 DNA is TGTGCCAGCAGTTTATCGACCCCCCCAGGCTTAACCGGGGAGCTGTTTTTT.

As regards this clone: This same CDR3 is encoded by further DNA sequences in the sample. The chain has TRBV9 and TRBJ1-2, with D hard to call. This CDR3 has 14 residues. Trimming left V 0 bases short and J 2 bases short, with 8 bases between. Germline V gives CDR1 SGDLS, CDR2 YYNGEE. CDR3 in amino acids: CASSVEEGNYGYTF. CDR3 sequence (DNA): TGTGCCAGCAGCGTAGAAGAAGGGAACTATGGCTACACCTTC. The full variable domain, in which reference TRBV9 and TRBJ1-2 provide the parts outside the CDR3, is DSGVTQTPKHLITATGQRVTLRCSPRSGDLSVYWYQQSLDQGLQFLIQYYNGEERAKGNILERFSAQQFPDLHSELNLSSLELGDSALYFCASSVEEGNYGYTFGSGTRLTVV.

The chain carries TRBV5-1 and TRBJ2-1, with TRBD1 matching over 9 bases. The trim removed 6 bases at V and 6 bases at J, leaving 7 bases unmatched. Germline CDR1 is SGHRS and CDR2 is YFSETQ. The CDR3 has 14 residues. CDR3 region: CASNEGQGRNEQFF. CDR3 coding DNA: TGCGCCAGCAACGAGGGACAGGGACGCAATGAGCAGTTCTTC.

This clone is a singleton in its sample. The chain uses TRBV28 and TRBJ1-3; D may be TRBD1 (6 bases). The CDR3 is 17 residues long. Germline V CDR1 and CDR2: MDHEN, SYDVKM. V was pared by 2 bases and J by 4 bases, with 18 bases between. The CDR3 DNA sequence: TGTGCCAGCAGTTTACTCCCAACAGGGCTTCTGGGAAACACCATATATTTT. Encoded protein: CASSLLPTGLLGNTIYF.

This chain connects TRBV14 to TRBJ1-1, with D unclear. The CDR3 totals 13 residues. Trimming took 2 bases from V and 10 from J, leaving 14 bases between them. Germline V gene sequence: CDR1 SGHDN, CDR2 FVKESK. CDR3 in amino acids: CASSQPNLVGAFF. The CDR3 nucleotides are TGTGCCAGCAGCCAACCAAACCTGGTTGGAGCTTTCTTT. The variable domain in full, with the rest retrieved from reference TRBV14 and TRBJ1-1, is EAGVTQFPSHSVIEKGQTVTLRCDPISGHDNLYWYRRVMGKEIKFLLHFVKESKQDESGMPNNRFLAERTGGTYSTLKVQPAELEDSGVYFCASSQPNLVGAFFGQGTRLTVV.

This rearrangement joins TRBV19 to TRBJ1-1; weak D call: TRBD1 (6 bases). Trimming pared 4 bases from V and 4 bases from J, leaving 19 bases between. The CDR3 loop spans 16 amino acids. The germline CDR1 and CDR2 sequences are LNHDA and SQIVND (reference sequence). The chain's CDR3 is CASSRQAGTLGTEAFF. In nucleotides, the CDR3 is TGTGCCAGTAGTAGACAGGCCGGGACGTTGGGCACTGAAGCTTTCTTT.